The 17 T cell receptor beta chains listed next were all sequenced from one sample in a study of blood T cell repertoires in COVID-19. The protocol was immunoSEQ multiplex PCR, while the TCRdb copy is restricted to in-frame clones and leaves out a portion. The sample comprises about 320,000 clones, approximately 85% of which are singletons, and approximately 7.9% rests with the top ten. Sequencing used peripheral blood. The receptors shown here come from a human donor in a cohort sampled during active COVID-19.

This chain links TRBV18 with TRBJ1-3; 7 bases fit TRBD1. Germline-derived CDR1 and CDR2 are KGHSH and LQKENI. CDR3 length: 17 residues. V was clipped by 4 bases and J by 0 bases; unmatched bases: 9. The CDR3 region has the DNA TGTGCCAGCTCACTATTTGGACAGGACCACTCTGGAAACACCATATATTTT. The encoded protein is CASSLFGQDHSGNTIYF. Using reference TRBV18 and TRBJ1-3 for the parts outside the CDR3, the full variable domain is NAGVMQNPRHLVRRRGQEARLRCSPMKGHSHVYWYRQLPEEGLKFMVYLQKENIIDESGMPKERFSAEFPKEGPSILRIQQVVRGDSAAYFCASSLFGQDHSGNTIYFGEGSWLTVV.

Concerning this clone: Other DNA sequences in the same sample also yield this CDR3. The chain couples TRBV9 to TRBJ2-1; D is unresolved. With 2 bases removed from V and 6 bases from J, the gap between germline ends came to 6 bases. CDR1 is SGDLS and CDR2 is YYNGEE in the germline V gene. This CDR3 has 12 amino acids. The CDR3 is CASSVASNEQFF. CDR3 coding DNA: TGTGCCAGCAGCGTCGCTAGCAATGAGCAGTTCTTC.

The chain employs TRBV4-2 and TRBJ1-1, with 8 bases aligning to TRBD1. This CDR3 comprises 14 residues. Trimming cost V 1 base and J 7 bases; bases outside gene matches: 5. The V gene's germline CDR1 is LGHNA and CDR2 YNFKEQ. Here the CDR3 reads CASSQVGQAIEAFF. For the CDR3, the DNA is TGTGCCAGCAGCCAAGTGGGACAGGCGATTGAAGCTTTCTTT.

The V call is TRBV5-1, the J call TRBJ1-5; 12 bases match TRBD1. The ends lost 0 bases at V and 6 bases at J; junction bases unmatched: 4. Germline V lookup: CDR1 SGHRS, CDR2 YFSETQ. CDR3 length equals 16 residues. CDR3 nucleotide sequence: TGCGCCAGCAGCTTGGGGGGACAGGGGGCGGGTCAGCCCCAGCATTTT. Its protein product is CASSLGGQGAGQPQHF. Supplemented by reference TRBV5-1 and TRBJ1-5, the full variable domain reads KAGVTQTPRYLIKTRGQQVTLSCSPISGHRSVSWYQQTPGQGLQFLFEYFSETQRNKGNFPGRFSGRQFSNSRSEMNVSTLELGDSALYLCASSLGGQGAGQPQHFGDGTRLSIL.

This CDR3 reads CAWSTGTANSPLHF. In DNA form, the CDR3 reads TGTGCCTGGAGCACCGGGACAGCTAATTCACCCCTCCACTTT. The chain combines TRBV30 with TRBJ1-6; 7 bases fit TRBD1. Trimming at V came to 3 bases and at J to 6 bases, leaving 5 bases not matched to a gene. The CDR3 is made up of 14 amino acids. Germline V lookup: CDR1 GTSNPN, CDR2 SVGIG (reference sequence).

This sequence joins TRBV2 and TRBJ2-1; 7 bases match TRBD2. Germline loops: CDR1 SNHLY, CDR2 FYNNEI. The length of the CDR3 is 12 residues. V was clipped by 4 bases and J by 14 bases; unmatched bases: 8. The CDR3 nucleotides read TGTGCCAGCAGTGTCGGCCTTGGGGGGGAGTTCTTC. Amino acids: CASSVGLGGEFF.

The chain is built from TRBV5-1 and TRBJ2-3, with TRBD2 identical over 7 bases. The CDR3 runs to 13 residues. Trimming took 3 bases from V and 5 from J; bases not matched to a gene: 3. Germline-derived CDR1 and CDR2 are SGHRS and YFSETQ. The CDR3 here is CASSSGGRDTQYF. In DNA form, the CDR3 reads TGCGCCAGCAGCTCGGGGGGAAGAGATACGCAGTATTTT.

The genes are TRBV5-1 and TRBJ2-4; a possible D gene is TRBD1 (5 bases). Trimming took 1 base from V and 7 from J, leaving 9 bases between them. This CDR3 comprises 13 residues. The V gene's germline CDR1 is SGHRS and CDR2 YFSETQ. CDR3 in DNA: TGCGCCAGCAGCTTGCAGGGCTCGAACATTCAGTACTTC. This sequence encodes CASSLQGSNIQYF.

The V call is TRBV11-3, the J call TRBJ2-2; unclear D gene. V was trimmed by 1 base and J by 4 bases, leaving 4 bases between them. The CDR3 contains 13 residues. Germline V gene lookup returns CDR1 SGHNT and CDR2 YENEEA. The CDR3 is CASSLAVTGELFF. CDR3 in DNA: TGTGCCAGCAGCTTAGCTGTCACCGGGGAGCTGTTTTTT.

This clone was detected once. V usage is TRBV7-3 and J usage is TRBJ1-1; D is unclear. In germline, CDR1 is SGHTA, CDR2 FQGTGA. Between the trimmed V and J ends, which lost 5 bases and 6 bases, there was a span of 19 bases. The CDR3 contains 15 residues. CDR3 coding DNA: TGTGCCAGCAGCCAGAGGCCCAGCCCCATAGCTGAAGCTTTCTTT. Translation: CASSQRPSPIAEAFF.

This clone showed up many times. This chain connects TRBV27 to TRBJ1-3; D not certain. This CDR3 comprises 17 residues. Germline assignment: CDR1 MNHEY and CDR2 SMNVEV (reference sequence). The V end lost 5 bases, the J end lost 0 bases, and 17 bases lay between the germline ends. Here the CDR3 DNA reads TGTGCCAGCAGTCCCCGGGTCACTACCTCCTCTGGAAACACCATATATTTT. It translates to CASSPRVTTSSGNTIYF.

V usage is TRBV9 and J usage is TRBJ2-7, with TRBD1 matching 8 bases. In germline, CDR1 is SGDLS, CDR2 YYNGEE. The CDR3 has 15 amino acids. After removal of 3 bases from V and 0 bases from J, the junction contained 5 bases not matched to a gene. CDR3: CASSAGDRSSYEQYF. The CDR3 region has the DNA TGTGCCAGCAGCGCCGGGGACAGGAGCTCCTACGAGCAGTACTTC.

This clone was recorded once. The V and J genes are TRBV28 and TRBJ1-1; 9 bases agree with TRBD1. V lost 3 bases and J lost 4; bases outside the gene matches: 6. Germline V CDR1 and CDR2: MDHEN, SYDVKM. This CDR3 contains 15 residues. The CDR3 DNA reads as TGTGCCAGCAGTTTCACAGGGGGCTGGGTCACTGAAGCTTTCTTT. Residues: CASSFTGGWVTEAFF.

This chain uses TRBV19 with TRBJ2-7, with no clear D. V lost 0 bases, J lost 0 bases, and 6 bases lay in between. The CDR3 contains 14 residues. Looked up from germline, CDR1 is LNHDA and CDR2 is SQIVND (reference sequence). The CDR3 here is CASSIDPGSYEQYF. DNA of the CDR3: TGTGCCAGTAGTATAGATCCAGGCTCCTACGAGCAGTACTTC. Complete variable domain (other parts from reference TRBV19 and TRBJ2-7): DGGITQSPKYLFRKEGQNVTLSCEQNLNHDAMYWYRQDPGQGLRLIYYSQIVNDFQKGDIAEGYSVSREKKESFPLTVTSAQKNPTAFYLCASSIDPGSYEQYFGPGTRLTVT.

This clone came up a few times. This chain joins TRBV11-2 and TRBJ1-3, with 8 bases aligning to TRBD1. CDR1 and CDR2 from the germline V gene are SGHAT and FQNNGV. The ends lost 5 bases at V and 0 bases at J; junction bases unmatched: 6. The CDR3 spans 16 residues. The chain's CDR3 is CASSRGQALSGNTIYF. The CDR3 bases are TGTGCCAGCAGCCGGGGACAGGCCCTCTCTGGAAACACCATATATTTT. Full variable domain (remainder filled in from reference TRBV11-2 and TRBJ1-3): EAGVAQSPRYKIIEKRQSVAFWCNPISGHATLYWYQQILGQGPKLLIQFQNNGVVDDSQLPKDRFSAERLKGVDSTLKIQPAKLEDSAVYLCASSRGQALSGNTIYFGEGSWLTVV.

The chain combines TRBV19 with TRBJ2-1, with 7 bases fitting TRBD1. CDR3 length: 15 amino acids. V lost 2 bases, J lost 6 bases, and 7 bases stayed unmatched. Per germline, CDR1 LNHDA and CDR2 SQIVND (reference sequence). CDR3 nucleotide sequence: TGTGCCAGTAGTATACCCCGACAGGGCATCAATGAGCAGTTCTTC. Translation: CASSIPRQGINEQFF.

The V and J genes are TRBV6-5 and TRBJ1-6; the D gene is possibly TRBD1 (6 bases). Trimming took 2 bases from V and 0 from J, leaving 8 bases between them. This CDR3 comprises 16 residues. Looked up from germline, CDR1 is MNHEY and CDR2 is SVGAGI. CDR3 nucleotide sequence: TGTGCCAGCAGTTACAGGGGGTACTCCTATAATTCACCCCTCCACTTT. Translation gives CASSYRGYSYNSPLHF.